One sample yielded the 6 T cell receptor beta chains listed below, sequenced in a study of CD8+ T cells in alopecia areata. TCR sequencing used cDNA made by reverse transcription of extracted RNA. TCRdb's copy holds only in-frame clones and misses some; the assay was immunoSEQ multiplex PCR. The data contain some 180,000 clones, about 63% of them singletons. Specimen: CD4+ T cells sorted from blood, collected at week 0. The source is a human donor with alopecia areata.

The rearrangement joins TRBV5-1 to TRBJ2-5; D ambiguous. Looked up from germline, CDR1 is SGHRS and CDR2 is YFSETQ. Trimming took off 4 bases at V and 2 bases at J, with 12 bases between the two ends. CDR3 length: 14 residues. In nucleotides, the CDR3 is TGCGCCAGCAGCCTCGACAAGCCTCAAGAGACCCAGTACTTC. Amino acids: CASSLDKPQETQYF.

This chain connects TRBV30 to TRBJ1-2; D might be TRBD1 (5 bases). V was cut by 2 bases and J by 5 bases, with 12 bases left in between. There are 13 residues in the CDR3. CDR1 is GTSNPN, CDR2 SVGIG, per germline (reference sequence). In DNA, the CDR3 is TGTGCCTGGAGTACGGGACTCGTTTATGGCTACACCTTC. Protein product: CAWSTGLVYGYTF.

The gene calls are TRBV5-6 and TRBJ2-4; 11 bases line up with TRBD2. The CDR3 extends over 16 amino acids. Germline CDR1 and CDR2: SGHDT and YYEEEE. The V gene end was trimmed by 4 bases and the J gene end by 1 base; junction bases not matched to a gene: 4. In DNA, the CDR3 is TGTGCCAGCAGCATACGGACTAGCGGGGCCAAAAACATTCAGTACTTC. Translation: CASSIRTSGAKNIQYF.

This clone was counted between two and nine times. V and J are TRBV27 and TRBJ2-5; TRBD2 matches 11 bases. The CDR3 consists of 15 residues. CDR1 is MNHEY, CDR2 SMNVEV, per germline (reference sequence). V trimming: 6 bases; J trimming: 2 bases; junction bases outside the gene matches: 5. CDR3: CASRSASGGQETQYF. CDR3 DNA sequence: TGTGCCAGCAGGAGTGCTAGCGGGGGGCAAGAGACCCAGTACTTC.

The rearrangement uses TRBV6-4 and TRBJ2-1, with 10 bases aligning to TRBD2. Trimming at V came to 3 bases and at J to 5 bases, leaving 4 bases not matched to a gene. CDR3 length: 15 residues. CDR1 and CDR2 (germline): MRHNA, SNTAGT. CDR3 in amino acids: CASSELAGAHNEQFF. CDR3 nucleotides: TGTGCCAGCAGTGAGCTAGCGGGGGCTCACAATGAGCAGTTCTTC.

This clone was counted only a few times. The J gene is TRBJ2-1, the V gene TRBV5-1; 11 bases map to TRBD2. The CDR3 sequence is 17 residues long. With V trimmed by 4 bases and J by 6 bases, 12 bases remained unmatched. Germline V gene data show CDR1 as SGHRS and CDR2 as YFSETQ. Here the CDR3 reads CASSPLLAGGASNEQFF. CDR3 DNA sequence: TGCGCCAGCAGCCCCCTCCTAGCGGGGGGCGCGTCCAATGAGCAGTTCTTC.